This T cell receptor beta chain derives from a study of early T cells in non-severe SARS-CoV-2 infection. About the research overall: Chains were not paired, and sequencing was done on bulk RNA from unsorted whole blood.

Per germline, CDR1 LGHNA and CDR2 YSLEER. The CDR3 is 13 residues long. With 1 base removed from V and 6 bases from J, the gap between germline ends came to 8 bases. Unique molecular identifier tags were affixed to discrete cDNA molecules. TCRdb reanalysed the 5' RACE reads using MiXCR and keeps one entry per CDR3 protein. The sample holds approximately 50,000 distinct CDR3 sequences, roughly 9.3% seen once. General observations from the study: Matching with VDJdb favored anti-spike CD8 responses (missing private and CD4 specificities).

This clonotype was seen at least ten times. Its antigen is not known. The TCR was taken from an adult who was a healthcare worker with PCR-confirmed SARS-CoV-2 infection or an uninfected control (not recorded which). The gene calls are TRBV4-3 and TRBJ2-3, with D possibly matching TRBD1 (5 bases). Specimen: whole blood. CDR3: CASSQVGVDTQYF. As DNA, the CDR3 is TGCGCCAGCAGCCAAGTAGGGGTGGATACGCAGTATTTT.